This T cell receptor beta chain was captured by sequencing in a study of shared clonotypes between healthy human individuals. Germline lookup yields CDR1 SGHVS and CDR2 FNYEAQ. The CDR3 has 17 amino acids. The trim removed 4 bases at V and 0 bases at J, leaving 3 bases unmatched. Assay used: immunoSEQ multiplex PCR; TCRdb lists only in-frame clones, some missing. Here the sample spans hundreds of thousands of clones, around 73% being singletons. The genes are TRBV7-6 and TRBJ2-2, with 12 bases aligning to TRBD2. The sequence derives from a woman aged 25 to 39 in good health. The material sequenced was memory CD4+ T cells sorted from blood. The sample's subset: CD45RA-negative fraction. This CDR3 is CASSSRTSGANTGELFF. CDR3 bases: TGTGCCAGCAGCTCTCGGACTAGCGGGGCGAACACCGGGGAGCTGTTTTTT.